The 30 T cell receptor beta chains reported below all come from one sample, sequenced in a study of T cells in Graves' hyperthyroidism and ophthalmopathy. The investigators amplified TCR beta CDR3 regions from RNA transcripts. TCR CDR3 regions were first amplified by RT-PCR with HTBI primers. MiXCR, run by TCRdb on the multiplex PCR reads, gives a single entry per CDR3 protein. The table lists about 600,000 distinct CDR3 sequences, around 15% of them singletons. The specimen sequenced was blood. The source is a woman aged 40 to 50 with Graves' ophthalmopathy.

This clonotype was seen at least ten times. This sequence joins TRBV6-2 or TRBV6-3 and TRBJ2-5; no firm D call. Trimming removed 0 bases at V and 2 bases at J, with 7 bases between. The CDR3 extends over 14 amino acids. Looked up from germline, CDR1 is MNHEY and CDR2 is SVGEGT. The CDR3 loop reads CASSYSQEQETQYF. The CDR3 DNA follows: TGTGCCAGCAGTTACTCCCAAGAACAAGAGACCCAGTACTTC.

The table lists this clonotype with a count of one. The chain couples TRBV10-3 to TRBJ2-7; a weak D match, TRBD1 (6 bases). The CDR3 covers 15 residues. CDR1 and CDR2 (germline): ENHRY, SYGVKD. V lost 3 bases and J lost 2, with 14 bases in between. The CDR3: CAISDAGVGTYEQYF. CDR3 DNA: TGTGCCATCAGTGACGCAGGGGTTGGGACCTACGAGCAGTACTTC.

The sample holds many counts of this clonotype. The chain recombines TRBV20-1 with TRBJ2-3, with TRBD1 identical over 7 bases. This CDR3 has 14 residues. Germline lookup yields CDR1 DFQATT and CDR2 SNEGSKA (reference sequence). V lost 7 bases to trimming and J lost 1 base; unmatched junction nucleotides: 8. This CDR3 is CSVTGAEGTDTQYF. The CDR3 DNA is TGCAGTGTCACAGGGGCGGAGGGCACAGATACGCAGTATTTT.

This clonotype appeared many times. The chain uses TRBV30 and TRBJ1-5, with 9 nucleotides matching TRBD1. The V gene end was trimmed by 4 bases and the J gene end by 6 bases; junction bases not matched to a gene: 4. CDR3 length: 13 amino acids. Germline CDR1 GTSNPN, CDR2 SVGIG (reference sequence). The CDR3 nucleotides are TGTGCCTGGAACAGGGGGCTCAGTCAGCCCCAGCATTTT. Its protein is CAWNRGLSQPQHF.

J is TRBJ2-7 and V is TRBV28, with 9 positions matching TRBD2. This CDR3 comprises 14 residues. CDR1 and CDR2 (germline): MDHEN, SYDVKM. With 3 bases clipped from V and 3 bases from J, the junction kept 3 bases outside the gene matches. The CDR3 spells CASSLRLAVYEQYF. Here the CDR3 DNA reads TGTGCCAGCAGTTTGCGACTAGCGGTCTACGAGCAGTACTTC.

This clonotype was seen many times. The J gene is TRBJ1-1, the V gene TRBV20-1, with 9 bases matching TRBD1. After removal of 3 bases from V and 11 bases from J, the junction contained 10 bases not matched to a gene. Looked up from germline, CDR1 is DFQATT and CDR2 is SNEGSKA (reference sequence). This CDR3 region has 13 residues. CDR3 in amino acids: CSARSGTGIKAFF. The CDR3 DNA is TGCAGTGCTAGGAGCGGGACAGGGATAAAGGCTTTCTTT.

This clonotype has at least ten counts. The J gene is TRBJ2-7, the V gene TRBV5-1; D may be TRBD1 (5 bases). Germline V CDR1 and CDR2: SGHRS, YFSETQ. This CDR3 region has 14 residues. Between the trimmed V and J ends, which lost 4 bases and 6 bases, there was a span of 17 bases. DNA of the CDR3: TGCGCCAGCAGCGTATCATACATCCAGGGCGAGCAGTACTTC. This sequence encodes CASSVSYIQGEQYF.

In this sample, this clonotype turned up many times. CDR3 sequence reads: CASSLDPTGALPYGYTF. CDR3 coding DNA: TGTGCCAGCAGCTTAGACCCTACAGGAGCCCTCCCCTATGGCTACACCTTC. The rearrangement uses TRBV11-2 and TRBJ1-2; D perhaps matches TRBD1 (5 bases). This CDR3 is 17 amino acids long. Trimming removed 0 bases from V and 4 bases from J, with 18 bases in between. Germline V gives CDR1 SGHAT, CDR2 FQNNGV.

This clonotype was detected many times. The chain couples TRBV2 to TRBJ2-7; 9 bases map to TRBD2. Germline CDR1 reads SNHLY; CDR2 reads FYNNEI. The CDR3 runs 16 residues. J lost 2 bases, V lost 6 bases, and 11 bases had no gene match. The DNA for the CDR3 is TGTGCCAGCAGGACGGGTCTAGCGGGAACTACCTACGAGCAGTACTTC. This encodes CASRTGLAGTTYEQYF.

Many counts were recorded for this clonotype. The V call is TRBV5-1, the J call TRBJ2-1; 11 bases fit TRBD1. This CDR3 comprises 15 residues. With 2 bases clipped from V and 5 bases from J, the junction kept 3 bases outside the gene matches. Germline V gene lookup returns CDR1 SGHRS and CDR2 YFSETQ. CDR3 in amino acids: CASSFGQGADNEQFF. The CDR3 DNA reads TGCGCCAGCAGCTTTGGACAGGGGGCCGACAATGAGCAGTTCTTC.

The chain has TRBV20-1 and TRBJ2-7, with 7 bases matching TRBD2. Germline CDR1 is DFQATT and CDR2 is SNEGSKA (reference sequence). The CDR3 length is 13 residues. V lost 4 bases to trimming and J lost 7 bases; unmatched junction nucleotides: 10. CDR3 loop: CSATSGTLMEQYF. CDR3 in DNA: TGCAGTGCTACCAGCGGGACTCTTATGGAGCAGTACTTC.

This clonotype was detected ten times or more. The chain uses TRBV12-3 or TRBV12-4 and TRBJ1-4; possibly TRBD1 for D (5 bases). The ends were cut back, 7 bases at V and 0 bases at J, with 9 bases in the middle. The CDR3 runs to 14 residues. This CDR3 is CASTRGATNEKLFF. Written as DNA, the CDR3 is TGTGCCAGCACAAGAGGGGCAACTAATGAAAAACTGTTTTTT.

This clonotype was observed many times. The chain couples TRBV2 to TRBJ2-1, with D uncertain. Trimming removed 4 bases from V and 12 bases from J, with 10 bases in between. This CDR3 has 11 amino acids. Germline V gene sequence: CDR1 SNHLY, CDR2 FYNNEI. CDR3 in DNA: TGTGCCAGCAGTGCCACTTCGGGGCAGTTCTTC. This codes for CASSATSGQFF.

This clonotype was found many times. This chain uses TRBV6-1 with TRBJ2-5; tentatively, D is TRBD2 (7 bases). Trimming left V 2 bases short and J 1 base short, with 32 bases between. CDR1 is MNHNS and CDR2 is SASEGT in the germline V gene. The CDR3 is 22 amino acids. The CDR3 is CASSEKTRDIGTTKRGQETQYF. DNA for the CDR3: TGTGCCAGCAGTGAAAAAACGAGGGACATCGGGACTACCAAGCGGGGCCAAGAGACCCAGTACTTC.

The chain uses TRBV18 and TRBJ1-4, with D unresolved. The CDR3 is made up of 14 amino acids. V gave up 6 bases and J gave up 5 bases, with 13 bases separating them. Germline V lookup: CDR1 KGHSH, CDR2 LQKENI. This chain's CDR3 is CASSPGSANEKLFF. The CDR3 bases are TGTGCCAGCTCGCCGGGCTCCGCCAATGAAAAACTGTTTTTT. The full variable domain, its missing parts supplied by reference TRBV18 and TRBJ1-4, is NAGVMQNPRHLVRRRGQEARLRCSPMKGHSHVYWYRQLPEEGLKFMVYLQKENIIDESGMPKERFSAEFPKEGPSILRIQQVVRGDSAAYFCASSPGSANEKLFFGSGTQLSVL.

The rearrangement joins TRBV18 to TRBJ2-7; 9 positions agree with TRBD1. Germline V CDR1 and CDR2: KGHSH, LQKENI. The ends lost 4 bases at V and 3 bases at J; junction bases unmatched: 7. This CDR3 is 15 amino acids long. The CDR3, as DNA: TGTGCCAGCTCACTTGGGACAGGGAGAGGCTACGAGCAGTACTTC. This gives the protein CASSLGTGRGYEQYF.

CDR3 bases: TGCAGTGCTAGGGGGACAGGGCCCCTTGTGGAGCTGTTTTTT. The encoded protein is CSARGTGPLVELFF. The chain links TRBV20-1 to TRBJ2-2; 9 bases align to TRBD1. V was clipped by 3 bases and J by 10 bases; unmatched bases: 9. The CDR3 contains 14 residues. Per germline, CDR1 DFQATT and CDR2 SNEGSKA (reference sequence).

A few counts support this clonotype. V usage is TRBV29-1 and J usage is TRBJ2-3; D is possibly TRBD2 (5 bases). The ends were cut back, 3 bases at V and 10 bases at J, with 14 bases in the middle. CDR3 length: 12 amino acids. Looked up from germline, CDR1 is SQVTM and CDR2 is ANQGSEA. The chain's CDR3 is CSVDGESNAQYF. DNA of the CDR3: TGCAGCGTTGATGGGGAGTCCAATGCGCAGTATTTT.

This clonotype was seen at least ten times. V gene TRBV12-3 or TRBV12-4 combines with J gene TRBJ1-4, with D hard to call. V lost 3 bases and J 0 bases, leaving 8 bases between the germline ends. CDR3 length: 15 amino acids. The CDR3 sequence is CASSLGTATNEKLFF. CDR3 bases: TGTGCCAGCAGTTTGGGCACTGCAACTAATGAAAAACTGTTTTTT.

This rearrangement joins TRBV19 to TRBJ1-5; no definite D call. CDR1 and CDR2 from the germline V gene are LNHDA and SQIVND (reference sequence). CDR3 length equals 15 residues. V dropped 6 bases and J dropped 0 bases, with 12 bases sitting between them. CDR3 coding DNA: TGTGCCAGTAGCCCTACGGGTTATAGCAATCAGCCCCAGCATTTT. Amino acid sequence: CASSPTGYSNQPQHF. Full variable domain (missing parts from reference TRBV19 and TRBJ1-5): DGGITQSPKYLFRKEGQNVTLSCEQNLNHDAMYWYRQDPGQGLRLIYYSQIVNDFQKGDIAEGYSVSREKKESFPLTVTSAQKNPTAFYLCASSPTGYSNQPQHFGDGTRLSIL.

The V call is TRBV5-1, the J call TRBJ1-1, with 9 bases matching TRBD1. The CDR3 is made up of 15 amino acids. V shed 2 bases and J 0 bases; nucleotides not matched to a gene: 2. Germline V gene lookup returns CDR1 SGHRS and CDR2 YFSETQ. CDR3 DNA: TGCGCCAGCAGCTTCGGACAGGGGATGAACACTGAAGCTTTCTTT. As protein: CASSFGQGMNTEAFF.

This clonotype came up many times. The chain is built from TRBV20-1 and TRBJ2-4, with 7 positions matching TRBD1. With V trimmed by 5 bases and J by 2 bases, 12 bases remained unmatched. Germline assignment: CDR1 DFQATT and CDR2 SNEGSKA (reference sequence). The CDR3 contains 16 residues. This CDR3 reads CSAQLRQGITKNIQYF. The DNA of the CDR3 is TGCAGTGCTCAACTCCGACAGGGTATAACCAAAAACATTCAGTACTTC.

This clonotype came up many times. The gene calls are TRBV5-1 and TRBJ2-5; 11 nucleotides line up with TRBD2. In germline, CDR1 is SGHRS, CDR2 YFSETQ. CDR3 size: 17 residues. Unmatched junction bases numbered 6, after V lost 0 bases and J lost 2 bases. DNA of the CDR3: TGCGCCAGCAGCTTGGGTGGGACTAGCGGCCCACAAGAGACCCAGTACTTC. Translation: CASSLGGTSGPQETQYF.

There are many counts of this clonotype. The chain carries TRBV2 and TRBJ2-1; 8 bases are shared with TRBD1. CDR1 and CDR2 (germline): SNHLY, FYNNEI. Trimming cost V 10 bases and J 4 bases; bases outside gene matches: 9. The CDR3 sequence is 14 residues long. The CDR3, as DNA: TGTGCCACAACGGACAGGGAAAAGTACAATGAGCAGTTCTTC. Translation: CATTDREKYNEQFF.

This clonotype was found many times. Written as DNA, the CDR3 is TGTGCCAGCAGTTACAGTTTAGGGGTAGGGACCGGGGAGCTGTTTTTT. Protein product: CASSYSLGVGTGELFF. The chain links TRBV6-6 to TRBJ2-2; a weak D match, TRBD1 (5 bases). In germline, CDR1 is MNHNY, CDR2 SVGAGI (reference sequence). The CDR3 is 16 amino acids. Between the trimmed V and J ends, which lost 2 bases and 5 bases, there was a span of 15 bases.

This clonotype was recorded at least ten times. The chain has TRBV12-3 or TRBV12-4 and TRBJ2-6, with D hard to call. The CDR3 loop spans 14 amino acids. Trimming took off 11 bases at V and 2 bases at J, with 13 bases between the two ends. CDR3 residues: CALKKVPGANVLTF. The CDR3 DNA sequence: TGTGCCCTGAAAAAGGTTCCTGGGGCCAACGTCCTGACTTTC.

This clonotype was detected ten times or more. The chain combines TRBV12-3 or TRBV12-4 with TRBJ2-1; D unclear. Deletions cut 5 bases from V and 2 bases from J, with 16 bases between. The CDR3 covers 16 residues. The CDR3 region has the DNA TGTGCCAGCAGTCTTGGGATGGGGTTACCCTACAATGAGCAGTTCTTC. This codes for CASSLGMGLPYNEQFF.

There are many counts of this clonotype. The chain carries TRBV5-1 and TRBJ1-1; 7 bases are shared with TRBD1. The J segment lost 1 base and the V segment lost 4 bases, leaving 10 bases of the junction unmatched. CDR3 length: 16 amino acids. CDR1 and CDR2 from the germline V gene are SGHRS and YFSETQ. This CDR3 reads CASSTRQGRKNTEAFF. The CDR3 DNA reads TGCGCCAGCAGCACCCGACAGGGAAGGAAGAACACTGAAGCTTTCTTT.

The table lists this clonotype with many counts. This chain links TRBV2 with TRBJ1-4; 7 bases are a match to TRBD1. Looked up from germline, CDR1 is SNHLY and CDR2 is FYNNEI. This CDR3 has 13 residues. CDR3 DNA sequence: TGTGCTCGGTCGGGGACAGTAAATGAAAAACTGTTTTTT. This encodes CARSGTVNEKLFF.

This clonotype has a handful of counts. The V call is TRBV28, the J call TRBJ1-1; no definite D call. V gave up 7 bases and J gave up 0 bases, with 9 bases separating them. Germline CDR1 reads MDHEN; CDR2 reads SYDVKM. The CDR3 runs to 13 residues. The CDR3 spells CASNPLMNTEAFF. Here the CDR3 DNA reads TGTGCCAGCAATCCACTAATGAACACTGAAGCTTTCTTT.